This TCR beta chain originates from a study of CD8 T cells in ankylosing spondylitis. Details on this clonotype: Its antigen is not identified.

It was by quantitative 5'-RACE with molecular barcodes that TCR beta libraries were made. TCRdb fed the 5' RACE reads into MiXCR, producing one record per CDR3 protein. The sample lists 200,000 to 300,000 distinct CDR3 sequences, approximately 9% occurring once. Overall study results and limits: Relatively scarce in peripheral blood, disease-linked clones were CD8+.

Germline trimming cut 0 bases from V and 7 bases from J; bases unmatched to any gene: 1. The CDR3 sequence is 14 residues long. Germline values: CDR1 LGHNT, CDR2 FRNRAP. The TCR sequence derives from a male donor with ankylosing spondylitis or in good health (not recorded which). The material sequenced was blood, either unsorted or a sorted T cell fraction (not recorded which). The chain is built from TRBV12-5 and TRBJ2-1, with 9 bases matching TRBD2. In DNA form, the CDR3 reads TGTGCTAGTGGTTTGGTCAGCGGGGGGAATGAGCAGTTCTTC. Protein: CASGLVSGGNEQFF.